This T cell receptor (beta chain) emerged from a study of control samples from healthy donors and cancer patients. The repertoire was sequenced with immunoSEQ multiplex PCR; TCRdb's copy has only in-frame clones and lacks some. The top ten clones hold 5% to 7% of a sample with 350,000 to 450,000 clones, 90% of them seen once. The TCR originated in a man aged 40-49 years with head and neck cancer. Specimen: PBMCs.

The CDR3 region is CASSLMNQPQHF. Written as DNA, the CDR3 is TGTGCCAGCAGTTTGATGAATCAGCCCCAGCATTTT. The rearrangement joins TRBV28 to TRBJ1-5, with D uncertain. Trimming pared 3 bases from V and 4 bases from J, leaving 4 bases between. Germline CDR1 MDHEN, CDR2 SYDVKM. The CDR3 sequence is 12 residues long.